This TCR beta chain was observed in a study of T-cell memory formation after mild COVID-19. Study results and caveats: Contracting CD4+ clones sat mainly in CM and EM; CD8+ in EMRA.

This clonotype has a handful of counts. Antigen unknown. TCRdb used MiXCR to reprocess the 5' RACE reads, holding one entry per CDR3 protein. The profile shows roughly 300,000 distinct CDR3 sequences, over 7% of them singletons. J was trimmed by 9 bases and V by 5 bases; bases with no gene match: 8. CDR3 length: 13 amino acids. The sample comprised PBMCs or a T cell subset sorted from them (not recorded which). The clonotype originates from a man aged 18 to 29 who had mild COVID-19 (a few samples of this study predate the infection). Cell type and time point are not known. The chain has TRBV12-3 or TRBV12-4 and TRBJ2-3, with 7 nucleotides matching TRBD1. This CDR3 is CASSPTTGFTQYF. CDR3 in DNA: TGTGCCAGCAGTCCAACGACAGGGTTCACGCAGTATTTT.